The rows below give T cell receptor beta chains drawn from one sample of a study of blood T cell repertoires in COVID-19. Assay used: immunoSEQ multiplex PCR; TCRdb lists only in-frame clones, some missing. Of some 400,000 clones detected, about 87% appear once; the ten largest clones hold roughly 2.1%. The sequenced sample was peripheral blood. The receptor source for this set is a woman aged 60-75 years with COVID-19, enrolled during active disease. CDR3s include the opening cysteine and the closing phenylalanine or tryptophan. Each record gives: clone size, J gene, V gene, D gene, CDR3 protein, CDR3 DNA. A D gene is named only where the DNA matches it firmly. Rows may omit the clone size; those that give it use once, few, many or a size class.

NA | TRBJ1-2 | TRBV5-5 | TRBD1 | CASSLRQGADGYTF | TGTGCCAGCAGCCTACGACAGGGGGCCGATGGCTACACCTTC
few | TRBJ1-1 | TRBV12-3/TRBV12-4 | NA | CASSLRPGTEAFF | TGTGCCAGCAGTCTAAGGCCAGGGACTGAAGCTTTCTTT
once | TRBJ2-1 | TRBV7-8 | TRBD2 | CASSPGGASGEQFF | TGTGCCAGCAGCCCCGGGGGGGCGAGTGGTGAGCAGTTCTTC
NA | TRBJ2-6 | TRBV19 | TRBD1 | CASSGGQPSGANVLTF | TGTGCCAGTAGTGGGGGACAGCCCTCTGGGGCCAACGTCCTGACTTTC
NA | TRBJ2-3 | TRBV6-5 | TRBD1 | CASSYSTGSTDTQYF | TGTGCCAGCAGTTACTCGACAGGGAGCACAGATACGCAGTATTTT
NA | TRBJ2-7 | TRBV28 | NA | CASSSGETYEQYF | TGTGCCAGCAGTTCAGGGGAAACCTACGAGCAGTACTTC
NA | TRBJ1-3 | TRBV19 | NA | CASKGEAGNTIYF | TGTGCCAGTAAAGGGGAAGCTGGAAACACCATATATTTT
NA | TRBJ1-2 | TRBV10-1 | NA | CASSPDRSYGYTF | TGCGCCAGCAGCCCCGACAGGAGTTATGGCTACACCTTC
NA | TRBJ2-3 | TRBV5-4 | TRBD2 | CASSFRLAGGTDTQYF | TGTGCCAGCAGCTTCAGACTAGCGGGGGGCACAGATACGCAGTATTTT
NA | TRBJ1-5 | TRBV4-1 | NA | CASAGDNSNQPQHF | TGCGCCAGCGCGGGGGATAATAGCAATCAGCCCCAGCATTTT
NA | TRBJ2-7 | TRBV7-8 | TRBD2 | CASSIGAGGRYEQYF | TGTGCCAGCAGCATCGGGGCGGGGGGACGCTACGAGCAGTACTTC
once | TRBJ1-3 | TRBV7-7 | NA | CASSPTGHFSGNTIYF | TGTGCCAGCAGCCCTACAGGGCACTTTTCTGGAAACACCATATATTTT
NA | TRBJ1-1 | TRBV11-2 | NA | CASSPDWNTEAFF | TGTGCCAGCAGCCCGGACTGGAACACTGAAGCTTTCTTT
NA | TRBJ2-2 | TRBV7-3 | NA | CASSSRVANTGELFF | TGTGCCAGCAGCTCCCGGGTAGCGAACACCGGGGAGCTGTTTTTT
NA | TRBJ2-7 | TRBV29-1 | NA | CSAMTEAYEQYF | TGCAGCGCTATGACAGAAGCCTACGAGCAGTACTTC